The entry below gives a single T cell receptor beta chain sequence along with its context. Antigen unknown. The data were taken from a study of shared clonotypes between healthy human individuals. Study-level information: The cohort had two women and a few men, ages 18 to 49.

Naive-designated CD8 cells lacked CD45RO, were positively enriched for CCR7, and omitted terminally differentiated effector memory CD45RA+ cells. Sequencing was performed with immunoSEQ multiplex PCR; in TCRdb, only in-frame clones are kept and a portion is missing. This table has around 1.9 million clones, 85% to 95% appearing once. Study results and caveats: Rarefaction curves obtained for sorted subsets showed sequencing incomplete despite large depth.

V lost 3 bases to trimming and J lost 2 bases; unmatched junction nucleotides: 18. The CDR3 consists of 20 residues. Germline CDR1 MNHEY, CDR2 SMNVEV (reference sequence). Specimen: naive CD8+ T cells from PBMCs. This chain joins TRBV27 and TRBJ2-1; 8 nucleotides agree with TRBD1. The clonotype comes from a man aged 18 to 29 in good health. Some clones in this sample may be carry-over from other donors' samples. The CDR3 region has the DNA TGTGCCAGCAGTTTTTGGTCAGGGGGCGATTTTCAAATCCCCTACAATGAGCAGTTCTTC. Its protein product is CASSFWSGGDFQIPYNEQFF.